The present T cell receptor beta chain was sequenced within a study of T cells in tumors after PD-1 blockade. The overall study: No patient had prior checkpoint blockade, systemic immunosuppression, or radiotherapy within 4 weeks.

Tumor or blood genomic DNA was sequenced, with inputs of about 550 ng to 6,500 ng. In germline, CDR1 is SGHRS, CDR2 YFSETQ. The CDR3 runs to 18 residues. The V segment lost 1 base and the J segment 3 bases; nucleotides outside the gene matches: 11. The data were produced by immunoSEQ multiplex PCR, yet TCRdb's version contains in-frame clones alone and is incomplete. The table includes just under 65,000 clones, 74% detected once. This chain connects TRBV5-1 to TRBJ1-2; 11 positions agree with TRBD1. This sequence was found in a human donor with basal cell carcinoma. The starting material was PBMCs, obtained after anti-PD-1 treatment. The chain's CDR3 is CASSLSIGTGGGDYGYTF. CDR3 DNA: TGCGCCAGCAGCTTGTCGATCGGGACAGGGGGAGGAGACTATGGCTACACCTTC.